The 32 T cell receptor beta chains reported below all come from one sample, sequenced in a study of tumor-infiltrating lymphocytes in primary liver carcinoma. TCR beta cDNA was prepared out of 500 ng total RNA by means of a constant-region primer. It was through three nested multiplex PCR rounds of slightly modified ARM-PCR that TCR beta libraries arose. It was with TRBV1-TRBV30 forward primers and a C-beta reverse primer that the first two PCR rounds were run, at roughly 9 cycles each. TCRdb re-derived calls from the multiplex PCR reads in MiXCR, one entry per CDR3 protein. The sample carries 150,000 to 200,000 distinct CDR3 sequences, roughly 60% recorded once. Out of unsorted whole blood came the blood RNA, and germline DNA was extracted as well. Sequences were obtained from peripheral blood. These receptors were obtained from a man in his forties with primary liver carcinoma and hepatitis B virus infection.

This clonotype was recorded at least ten times. The genes are TRBV29-1 and TRBJ2-7, with 7 positions matching TRBD1. CDR3 length: 15 residues. CDR1 and CDR2 from the germline V gene are SQVTM and ANQGSEA. The junction had 15 bases not matched to a gene; V was cut back by 4 bases and J by 6 bases. The CDR3 loop reads CSVAVISGQPGEQYF. For the CDR3, the DNA is TGCAGCGTTGCTGTAATCTCGGGACAGCCAGGCGAGCAGTACTTC.

With regard to this clonotype: At one end, the junction sequence differs from germline, possibly due to a read error. The chain combines TRBV29-1 with TRBJ2-5; TRBD2 matches at 7 bases. CDR1 SQVTM and CDR2 ANQGSEA come from the germline V gene. CDR3 length equals 13 residues. This CDR3 reads CNVGGVAGETQYF. The CDR3 DNA is TGCAACGTTGGGGGGGTAGCGGGAGAGACCCAGTACTTC.

The chain links TRBV6-5 to TRBJ1-3; D ambiguous. CDR1 and CDR2 (germline): MNHEY, SVGAGI. The V end was cut by 6 bases, the J end by 6 bases, with 12 bases between. The CDR3 has 13 residues. In DNA, the CDR3 is TGTGCCAGCAGGACCGCTACTGAAAACACCATATATTTT. This gives the protein CASRTATENTIYF.

At least ten counts were recorded for this clonotype. The CDR3 loop reads CASSQATIGTSGKFF. In DNA form, the CDR3 reads TGCGCCAGCAGCCAAGCGACAATTGGGACTAGCGGAAAGTTCTTC. V and J are TRBV4-1 and TRBJ2-1; 11 bases line up with TRBD2. Germline CDR1 MGHRA, CDR2 YSYEKL. The J segment lost 14 bases and the V segment lost 1 base, leaving 10 bases of the junction unmatched. This CDR3 is 15 amino acids long.

Details on this clonotype: It may be a read error: a sequence one base away is much more abundant. The rearrangement links TRBV4-1 to TRBJ2-5; 8 bases fit TRBD1. The CDR3 loop spans 15 amino acids. The J segment lost 4 bases and the V segment lost 4 bases, leaving 8 bases of the junction unmatched. CDR1 and CDR2 from the germline V gene are MGHRA and YSYEKL. CDR3 amino acids: CASSRAGQDAETQYF. The DNA for the CDR3 is TGCGCCAGCAGCCGGGCGGGACAGGATGCAGAGACCCAGTACTTC.

With regard to this clonotype: A read error may account for a junction end that differs from germline. The chain carries TRBV6-5 and TRBJ1-1; possibly TRBD1 for D (6 bases). Germline CDR1 MNHEY, CDR2 SVGAGI. This CDR3 region has 17 residues. CDR3: CASSYTTGRVRNTGAFF. CDR3 sequence (DNA): TGTGCCAGCAGTTACACCACAGGGAGGGTGCGGAACACTGGAGCTTTCTTT.

In this sample, this clonotype turned up a few times. This chain connects TRBV29-1 to TRBJ2-3; 10 bases are a match to TRBD1. The CDR3 extends over 14 amino acids. The V gene's germline CDR1 is SQVTM and CDR2 ANQGSEA. V was clipped by 3 bases and J by 8 bases; unmatched bases: 8. The CDR3 region has the DNA TGCAGCGTTGAGGATGGGACAGGGGACGGTACGCAGTATTTT. Translation: CSVEDGTGDGTQYF.

This chain uses TRBV14 with TRBJ2-1; tentatively, D is TRBD1 (5 bases). The CDR3 runs 15 residues. The V gene lost 1 base and the J gene lost 11 bases, with 18 bases spanning the gap. Per germline, CDR1 SGHDN and CDR2 FVKESK. The CDR3 coding sequence is TGTGCCAGCAGCCAAGGCATCCCCAGGGTCCATAAGCAGTTCTTC. Translating gives CASSQGIPRVHKQFF.

This rearrangement joins TRBV6-2 or TRBV6-3 to TRBJ2-3; 8 bases fit TRBD2. V gave up 1 base and J gave up 4 bases; unmatched junction bases: 4. This CDR3 spans 15 amino acids. Germline-derived CDR1 and CDR2 are MNHEY and SVGEGT. The CDR3 region is CASSYWSGSADTQYF. The CDR3 bases are TGTGCCAGCAGTTACTGGAGCGGGAGTGCAGATACGCAGTATTTT.

A note on this clonotype: Mismatch with germline at one junction end may stem from a read error. V is TRBV11-2 and J is TRBJ2-2; D might be TRBD2 (5 bases). Germline V gene data show CDR1 as SGHAT and CDR2 as FQNNGV. The CDR3 loop spans 14 amino acids. DNA of the CDR3: TGTGCCAGCAGCATACTGGGCAACACCGGGGATCTGTTTTTT. Protein: CASSILGNTGDLFF. The full variable domain, rest sourced from reference TRBV11-2 and TRBJ2-2, is EAGVAQSPRYKIIEKRQSVAFWCNPISGHATLYWYQQILGQGPKLLIQFQNNGVVDDSQLPKDRFSAERLKGVDSTLKIQPAKLEDSAVYLCASSILGNTGDLFFGEGSRLTVL.

The chain combines TRBV6-5 with TRBJ1-2; D is unclear. The V end lost 6 bases, the J end lost 6 bases, and 14 bases lay between the germline ends. Germline-derived CDR1 and CDR2 are MNHEY and SVGAGI. CDR3 length: 13 residues. The CDR3 nucleotides read TGTGCCAGCAGATATAGGGCGGGTAATGGCTACACCTTC. This sequence encodes CASRYRAGNGYTF.

For this clonotype: Germline and junction disagree at one end, which may indicate a read error. The rearrangement uses TRBV6-1 and TRBJ1-2; 7 bases align to TRBD1. Per the germline V gene, CDR1 is MNHNS and CDR2 is SASEGT. The CDR3 runs 16 residues. Written as DNA, the CDR3 is TGTGCCGGCAGTGAACAAGGAGGGGGCCGGTCCTATGGCTACACCTTC. It is translated as CAGSEQGGGRSYGYTF.

The chain joins TRBV25-1 to TRBJ2-7; 9 nucleotides line up with TRBD1. V lost 3 bases to trimming and J lost 6 bases; unmatched junction nucleotides: 6. Germline loops: CDR1 MGHDK, CDR2 SYGVNS. The CDR3 covers 14 residues. The CDR3 loop is CASSETGTGREQYF. The DNA of the CDR3 is TGTGCCAGCAGTGAGACCGGGACAGGGCGCGAGCAGTACTTC.

This clonotype was seen at least ten times. V gene TRBV11-2 combines with J gene TRBJ1-1; D is uncertain. This CDR3 region has 18 residues. V dropped 0 bases and J dropped 1 base, with 18 bases sitting between them. Germline CDR1 reads SGHAT; CDR2 reads FQNNGV. The CDR3, as DNA: TGTGCCAGCAGCTTAGAGCCAGGATTTCTCGAGAAGAACACTGAAGCTTTCTTT. This sequence encodes CASSLEPGFLEKNTEAFF.

Concerning this clonotype: This sequence may be a read error, since a much larger clone differs from it by one base. The chain uses TRBV11-3 and TRBJ1-2; D not resolved. This CDR3 contains 14 residues. Germline CDR1 and CDR2: SGHNT and YENEEA. This CDR3 reads CASNLGRAPYGYTF. The DNA for the CDR3 is TGTGCCAGCAACTTAGGGCGGGCACCCTATGGCTACACCTTC.

This clonotype was observed a single time. This may arise from a read error, as a much more abundant clone is one base away. The chain uses TRBV6-1 and TRBJ2-5; D may be TRBD1 or TRBD2 (5 bases each). This CDR3 spans 16 amino acids. Germline V lookup: CDR1 MNHNS, CDR2 SASEGT. For the CDR3, the DNA is TGTGCCAGCAGTGACCTCATCGGGACGGGTAGAGAGACCCAGCACTTC. Translating it yields CASSDLIGTGRETQHF.

This clonotype has more than one count but fewer than ten. A read error may explain this, as a much larger clone is one base away. The V call is TRBV11-2, the J call TRBJ1-1, with D unclear. CDR1 and CDR2 from the germline V gene are SGHAT and FQNNGV. This CDR3 spans 14 amino acids. V lost 11 bases and J lost 4, with 20 bases in between. CDR3 in DNA: TGTGCCGGCAACAGACCCCTCCCCATCACTGAAGCTTTCTTT. The encoded protein is CAGNRPLPITEAFF.

This clonotype appeared a few times. The chain combines TRBV4-1 with TRBJ2-1; TRBD2 agrees at 15 bases. V lost 4 bases to trimming and J lost 4 bases; unmatched junction nucleotides: 11. The CDR3 spans 19 residues. Germline CDR1 MGHRA, CDR2 YSYEKL. CDR3 nucleotides: TGCGCCAGCAGCCTAAAGGGACTAGCGGGAGGCATAGGGTACAATGAGCAGTTCTTC. Its translation: CASSLKGLAGGIGYNEQFF.

As for this clonotype: Given a much more abundant clone one base away, this may be a read error. This sequence joins TRBV11-2 and TRBJ2-1; D perhaps matches TRBD2 (6 bases). The CDR3 is made up of 16 amino acids. Germline-derived CDR1 and CDR2 are SGHAT and FQNNGV. In DNA form, the CDR3 reads TGTGCCAGCAGCTTAGATGGTTTTGCTAGCGCGAATGAGAAGTTCTTC. Its protein product is CASSLDGFASANEKFF.

This rearrangement joins TRBV4-2 to TRBJ2-7, with D possibly being TRBD2 (6 bases). The V and J ends lost 0 bases and 1 base respectively, with 13 bases between them. Germline CDR1 is LGHNA and CDR2 is YNFKEQ. The CDR3 runs 16 residues. CDR3 residues: CASSQDGGTLSYEQYF. Here the CDR3 DNA reads TGTGCCAGCAGCCAAGATGGGGGGACTCTATCCTACGAGCAGTACTTC.

Concerning this clonotype: This clone may be a read error of a much larger clone one base away. The V gene is TRBV11-2, the J gene TRBJ2-3; 10 bases fit TRBD2. The CDR3 has 16 amino acids. Germline assignment: CDR1 SGHAT and CDR2 FQNNGV. Losses at the gene ends were 5 bases for V and 4 bases for J; bases not matched to a gene: 9. In DNA form, the CDR3 reads TGTGCCAGCAGCAGTTGGGTAGCGGGAGGACCAGATACGCAGTATTTT. Encoded protein: CASSSWVAGGPDTQYF. The full variable domain, its missing parts supplied by reference TRBV11-2 and TRBJ2-3, is EAGVAQSPRYKIIEKRQSVAFWCNPISGHATLYWYQQILGQGPKLLIQFQNNGVVDDSQLPKDRFSAERLKGVDSTLKIQPAKLEDSAVYLCASSSWVAGGPDTQYFGPGTRLTVL.

This clonotype was seen a few times. As DNA, the CDR3 is TGCAGCGTGACTGGGGGGGACAGGGGTTACGAGCAGTACTTC. Translated: CSVTGGDRGYEQYF. The rearrangement links TRBV29-1 to TRBJ2-7; 10 nucleotides line up with TRBD1. CDR3 length equals 14 residues. CDR1 is SQVTM and CDR2 is ANQGSEA in the germline V gene. With 6 bases clipped from V and 4 bases from J, the junction kept 9 bases outside the gene matches.

This chain links TRBV29-1 with TRBJ2-3; TRBD2 matches at 12 bases. Trimming at V came to 6 bases and at J to 2 bases, leaving 3 bases not matched to a gene. This CDR3 has 14 amino acids. CDR1 is SQVTM, CDR2 ANQGSEA, per germline. This chain's CDR3 is CSVGLAGSTDTQYF. CDR3 DNA sequence: TGCAGCGTCGGACTAGCGGGGTCCACAGATACGCAGTATTTT.

The CDR3 nucleotides read TGTGCCAGCAGCCCGGGACAGGTCATCACTGAAGCTTTCTTT. Translating it yields CASSPGQVITEAFF. The chain couples TRBV5-8 to TRBJ1-1, with 8 bases lining up with TRBD1. The germline V gene has CDR1 SGHTS and CDR2 YDEGEE. V lost 4 bases to trimming and J lost 4 bases; unmatched junction nucleotides: 6. CDR3 length equals 14 residues.

On this clonotype itself: A read error is possible here, since a much larger clone lies one base away. The chain joins TRBV29-1 to TRBJ2-5; D not resolved. CDR1 and CDR2 from the germline V gene are SQVTM and ANQGSEA. The CDR3 totals 12 residues. The CDR3 is CSIDRTAETQYF. As DNA, the CDR3 is TGCAGCATTGATCGGACCGCGGAGACCCAGTACTTC.

This chain uses TRBV6-2 or TRBV6-3 with TRBJ1-5, with a possible D match to TRBD1 (5 bases). The V and J ends lost 7 bases and 6 bases respectively, with 16 bases between them. From germline, CDR1 is MNHEY and CDR2 SVGEGT. CDR3 length: 14 residues. Here the CDR3 DNA reads TGTGCCAGCAATGTGATAGAGGGGCCTCAGCCCCAGCATTTT. Amino acids: CASNVIEGPQPQHF.

A few counts support this clonotype. The genes are TRBV4-2 and TRBJ1-3; D is ambiguous. Germline values: CDR1 LGHNA, CDR2 YNFKEQ. V was trimmed by 0 bases and J by 8 bases, leaving 8 bases between them. CDR3 length: 13 amino acids. The CDR3 sequence: CASSQDLKHTIYF. The CDR3 nucleotides are TGTGCCAGCAGCCAAGATCTAAAGCACACCATATATTTT.

This clonotype was observed a handful of times. The chain carries TRBV28 and TRBJ1-5, with 7 bases fitting TRBD1. The V segment lost 4 bases and the J segment 7 bases; nucleotides outside the gene matches: 4. The CDR3 totals 13 residues. CDR1 MDHEN and CDR2 SYDVKM come from the germline V gene. The CDR3: CASSSRGKQPQHF. CDR3 bases: TGTGCCAGCAGTTCCAGGGGGAAACAGCCCCAGCATTTT.

Concerning this clonotype itself: One end of the junction is discordant with germline, which a read error may explain. This chain links TRBV11-2 with TRBJ2-7; possible D gene TRBD2, 5 bases. This CDR3 spans 15 amino acids. Germline CDR1 SGHAT, CDR2 FQNNGV. The CDR3 spells CVSSGDLAPDYEQYF. The CDR3 bases are TGTGTCAGCAGCGGCGACTTGGCTCCAGACTACGAGCAATACTTC.

There are a few counts of this clonotype. The chain is built from TRBV5-1 and TRBJ1-1, with unresolved D. V dropped 4 bases and J dropped 1 base, with 8 bases sitting between them. CDR3 length equals 13 residues. Germline assignment: CDR1 SGHRS and CDR2 YFSETQ. CDR3 loop: CASSVTRNTEAFF. CDR3 DNA: TGCGCCAGCAGCGTCACTCGGAACACTGAAGCTTTCTTT. Filled out from reference TRBV5-1 and TRBJ1-1, the complete variable domain reads KAGVTQTPRYLIKTRGQQVTLSCSPISGHRSVSWYQQTPGQGLQFLFEYFSETQRNKGNFPGRFSGRQFSNSRSEMNVSTLELGDSALYLCASSVTRNTEAFFGQGTRLTVV.

The chain couples TRBV30 to TRBJ1-5; TRBD1 matches at 8 bases. V shed 8 bases and J 11 bases; nucleotides not matched to a gene: 17. Germline V gene sequence: CDR1 GTSNPN, CDR2 SVGIG (reference sequence). This CDR3 is built from 14 residues. The CDR3 reads CARSSETGDQSQHF. CDR3 DNA: TGTGCCAGGTCTTCAGAGACAGGGGACCAGTCCCAGCATTTT.

In DNA form, the CDR3 reads TGCAGCGTTGAGGACTCGGGACAGGGCCCCCCAGATACGCAGTATTTT. Translated: CSVEDSGQGPPDTQYF. The chain uses TRBV29-1 and TRBJ2-3, with 9 positions matching TRBD1. Per the germline V gene, CDR1 is SQVTM and CDR2 is ANQGSEA. Germline trimming cut 3 bases from V and 4 bases from J; bases unmatched to any gene: 11. The CDR3 contains 16 residues.